The entry below gives a single T cell receptor beta chain sequence along with its context. The antigen is undetermined. Deep level was the assay's run setting. Sorted-subset replicate PCR reactions contained roughly 210 ng DNA, corresponding to some 28,000 T cell genomes. Produced via immunoSEQ multiplex PCR; TCRdb's table is partial and in-frame only. The table lists over a million clones, approximately 98.5% of them singletons. These data originate in a study of shared clonotypes between healthy human individuals. Study-wide results and limits: Relative to clonotypes present in all four donors, those not shared had lower generation probabilities.

CD45RA-negative memory and CD45RA+ naive subsets were split from the CD4+ cells. This CDR3 is built from 14 residues. Germline V gene data show CDR1 as SEHNR and CDR2 as FQNEAQ (reference sequence). Trimming took 6 bases from V and 15 from J; bases not matched to a gene: 16. Specimen: naive CD4+ T cells sorted from blood. Subset here: CD45RA+ positively selected. The receptor comes from a man aged 25 to 40 in good health. The chain carries TRBV7-9 and TRBJ2-1; 8 bases line up with TRBD2. CDR3 DNA: TGTGCCAGCAGGAATAGCCCGGGGAGCGGGAGTTTGTTCTTC. It encodes CASRNSPGSGSLFF.